Below, 14 T cell receptor beta chains from the same sample are listed, as sequenced in a study of T cells after yellow fever vaccination. TCRdb re-called the 5' RACE reads with MiXCR, one entry per CDR3 protein. The profile shows more than 350,000 distinct CDR3 sequences, approximately 10% of them singletons. The sample was PBMCs, taken on the day of the first yellow fever vaccination. These receptor sequences come from a man between 18 and 35 years old who received the YFV17D yellow fever vaccine.

This clonotype came up a few times. The chain couples TRBV7-3 to TRBJ2-1; D remains unclear. The CDR3 consists of 13 residues. Germline values: CDR1 SGHTA, CDR2 FQGTGA. V lost 5 bases, J lost 5 bases, and 10 bases lay in between. CDR3 loop: CASSPQQNNEQFF. In nucleotides, the CDR3 is TGTGCCAGCAGCCCCCAACAGAACAATGAGCAGTTCTTC.

The V gene is TRBV11-2, the J gene TRBJ1-1; the match to TRBD1 covers 7 bases. CDR1 SGHAT and CDR2 FQNNGV come from the germline V gene. The CDR3 has 20 residues. J was trimmed by 0 bases and V by 5 bases; bases with no gene match: 21. CDR3 sequence reads: CASSPRPYRGRKGMNTEAFF. DNA for the CDR3: TGTGCCAGCAGCCCAAGGCCTTACAGGGGACGGAAGGGGATGAACACTGAAGCTTTCTTT.

A few counts support this clonotype. The chain has TRBV20-1 and TRBJ2-7; TRBD1 is a possible D gene (6 bases). Looked up from germline, CDR1 is DFQATT and CDR2 is SNEGSKA (reference sequence). This CDR3 is built from 15 residues. The V gene lost 0 bases and the J gene lost 4 bases, with 16 bases spanning the gap. The CDR3 DNA reads TGCAGTGCTAGAGATTTGGACAGCTTTACTTACGAGCAGTACTTC. It specifies CSARDLDSFTYEQYF.

This sequence joins TRBV7-9 and TRBJ2-7, with 8 bases matching TRBD1. Trimming removed 5 bases from V and 4 bases from J; junction bases left unmatched: 10. Germline-derived CDR1 and CDR2 are SEHNR and FQNEAQ (reference sequence). CDR3 length: 15 amino acids. DNA for the CDR3: TGTGCCAGCAGCCCCCCTCGACAGGGGAGGTACGAGCAGTACGTC. It is translated as CASSPPRQGRYEQYV.

This clonotype was observed a few times. This chain joins TRBV11-3 and TRBJ1-6; D is perhaps TRBD1 (6 bases). The V end lost 5 bases, the J end lost 12 bases, and 11 bases lay between the germline ends. From germline, CDR1 is SGHNT and CDR2 YENEEA. This CDR3 region has 12 residues. Here the CDR3 reads CASSKQGGPLHF. The CDR3 DNA reads TGTGCCAGCAGCAAACAGGGCGGACCCCTCCACTTT.

This clonotype has more than one count but fewer than ten. This chain connects TRBV7-9 to TRBJ2-7; TRBD1 agrees at 7 bases. Germline V lookup: CDR1 SEHNR, CDR2 FQNEAQ (reference sequence). V was clipped by 1 base and J by 0 bases; unmatched bases: 3. The CDR3 is 15 amino acids. CDR3 in amino acids: CASSLGDSSSYEQYF. The CDR3 DNA sequence: TGTGCCAGCAGCTTAGGGGACAGCTCCTCCTACGAGCAGTACTTC.

The sample holds a few counts of this clonotype. V gene TRBV11-2 combines with J gene TRBJ1-4; 9 positions agree with TRBD1. Germline CDR1 is SGHAT and CDR2 is FQNNGV. Trimming removed 4 bases from V and 3 bases from J; junction bases left unmatched: 3. The CDR3 is 15 amino acids. CDR3 in amino acids: CASSWTGAPNEKLFF. CDR3 DNA: TGTGCCAGCAGCTGGACAGGGGCCCCTAATGAAAAACTGTTTTTT.

The rearrangement links TRBV12-3 or TRBV12-4 to TRBJ1-5, with 10 bases matching TRBD1. V gave up 4 bases and J gave up 7 bases; unmatched junction bases: 10. The CDR3 length is 16 residues. CDR3 DNA sequence: TGTGCCAGCAGTTCATCCGGGACAGGGGTTGGGCAGCCCCAGCATTTT. Protein sequence: CASSSSGTGVGQPQHF.

In this sample, this clonotype turned up many times. The gene calls are TRBV12-3 or TRBV12-4 and TRBJ1-1; D is unclear. The CDR3 runs to 12 residues. Trimming pared 6 bases from V and 2 bases from J, leaving 7 bases between. In nucleotides, the CDR3 is TGTGCCAGCAGCTTCTCTAACACTGAAGCTTTCTTT. Amino acids: CASSFSNTEAFF.

This clonotype has more than one count but fewer than ten. The rearrangement joins TRBV11-2 to TRBJ2-5; 13 positions agree with TRBD2. Trimming at V came to 5 bases and at J to 5 bases, leaving 11 bases not matched to a gene. Germline assignment: CDR1 SGHAT and CDR2 FQNNGV. This CDR3 is 17 amino acids long. CDR3 protein: CASSPRLAGGWTETQYF. In nucleotides, the CDR3 is TGTGCCAGCAGCCCCAGACTAGCGGGGGGCTGGACCGAGACCCAGTACTTC.

This clonotype was detected only a few times. This rearrangement joins TRBV6-4 to TRBJ1-6, with unresolved D. CDR1 is MRHNA, CDR2 SNTAGT, per germline. This CDR3 spans 14 amino acids. The germline V and J ends were trimmed by 5 bases and 5 bases, with 10 bases remaining between them. This CDR3 reads CASSTSPHNSPLHF. Written as DNA, the CDR3 is TGTGCCAGCAGTACCTCCCCCCATAATTCACCCCTCCACTTT.

This clonotype was counted ten times or more. This rearrangement joins TRBV20-1 to TRBJ2-1; 9 nucleotides line up with TRBD2. In germline, CDR1 is DFQATT, CDR2 SNEGSKA (reference sequence). The V segment lost 6 bases and the J segment 6 bases; nucleotides outside the gene matches: 6. This CDR3 has 13 residues. The CDR3 is CSAYLAGFNEQFF. CDR3 bases: TGCAGTGCCTACCTAGCGGGGTTCAATGAGCAGTTCTTC.

The chain combines TRBV7-2 with TRBJ2-5; 9 positions match TRBD2. The CDR3 length is 16 residues. Germline CDR1 and CDR2: SGHTA and FQGNSA. V gave up 5 bases and J gave up 3 bases; unmatched junction bases: 10. CDR3 sequence: CASSNSGTSLKETQYF. As DNA, the CDR3 is TGTGCCAGCAGCAACTCCGGGACTAGCTTAAAAGAGACCCAGTACTTC.

The rearrangement uses TRBV7-2 and TRBJ2-2; no clear D gene. Germline V CDR1 and CDR2: SGHTA, FQGNSA. Trimming shortened V by 1 base and J by 2 bases, and 8 bases separated the two germline ends. CDR3 length: 15 residues. The CDR3 bases are TGTGCCAGCAGCTTAGGCCATAGTAACACCGGGGAGCTGTTTTTT. It is translated as CASSLGHSNTGELFF.